This T cell receptor (beta chain) was identified during a study of T cell clones after liver transplantation. In the study overall: Without induction therapy, subjects received standard immunosuppression until 12-24 months post-transplant. Draws occurred before transplant, before withdrawal, and after complete or failed withdrawal.

On this clone itself: The antigen is undetermined. The germline gene is not matched at one end of the junction; a read error may be the cause.

Some clones are missing from TCRdb's copy, which holds only in-frame ones; the method was immunoSEQ multiplex PCR. The data show tens of thousands of clones, with 75% to 90% seen just once and 0.65% to 0.85% held by the top ten. Notes on the study in general: Compared with third party-reactive sequences, donor-reactive ones declined more, independent of withdrawal success. Low donor cell numbers restricted donor-reactive repertoire measurement in a couple of subjects.

Germline CDR1 is SSHAT and CDR2 is FNYEAQ (reference sequence). The CDR3 is made up of 14 amino acids. This receptor was taken from a human patient who received a liver transplant. Some T cells may be the graft donor's. The input for sequencing was CD4+ T cells from blood, taken 12 months after liver transplant. The chain links TRBV7-7 to TRBJ2-3, with TRBD1 matching 8 bases. In DNA, the CDR3 is TGTGCTAGCAGCCCCCGGACAGGGCCTGATACGCAGTATTTT. Translated: CASSPRTGPDTQYF. Full variable domain (outside the CDR3, taken from reference TRBV7-7 and TRBJ2-3): GAGVSQSPRYKVTKRGQDVTLRCDPISSHATLYWYQQALGQGPEFLTYFNYEAQPDKSGLPSDRFSAERPEGSISTLTIQRTEQRDSAMYRCASSPRTGPDTQYFGPGTRLTVL.